This T cell receptor beta chain emerged from a study of T cells after yellow fever vaccination. TCRdb redid the calling of the 5' RACE reads with MiXCR, one entry per CDR3 protein. The sample has nearly 300,000 distinct CDR3 sequences; approximately 10% are singletons. V gave up 1 base and J gave up 6 bases, with 8 bases separating them. The CDR3 spans 13 residues. Germline values: CDR1 SGHTA, CDR2 FQGNSA. There are many counts of this clonotype. V usage is TRBV7-2 and J usage is TRBJ2-3, with D tentatively TRBD2 (5 bases). This TCR came from a man between 18 and 29 years old who received the YFV17D yellow fever vaccine. Specimen: CD4+ T cells sorted from PBMCs, collected 5 days after the yellow fever booster vaccination. CDR3 sequence reads: CASSLVRGDTQYF. DNA for the CDR3: TGTGCCAGCAGCTTAGTCCGCGGGGATACGCAGTATTTT.